These 20 T cell receptor beta chains share one sample of origin, sequenced in a study of cytomegalovirus exposure and HLA in healthy donors (dated by TCRdb to about 2017). Library method: the immunoSEQ multiplex PCR assay. A mixture of 60 forward primers for TCR Vbeta segments and 13 reverse primers for TCR Jbeta segments was used in the multiplex PCR. TCRdb obtained this table from immuneACCESS and retained in-frame rearrangements with V and J assigned. These tables miss some clones; where compared with another copy, unresolved V genes account for less than half of the shortfall, and the remainder is unexplained. The sample table lists more than 95,000 clones, 75% to 90% of them with a count of one. About 20% of the sample lies in the top ten. Input material: PBMCs. Receptor source: a man aged 18-30 years in good health and CMV-seropositive.

The V gene is TRBV18, the J gene TRBJ2-1, with TRBD2 identical over 8 bases. CDR1 and CDR2 from the germline V gene are KGHSH and LQKENI. V lost 2 bases, J lost 8 bases, and 11 bases stayed unmatched. The length of the CDR3 is 16 residues. CDR3 residues: CASSPGLAATRDEQFF. As DNA, the CDR3 is TGTGCCAGCTCACCAGGACTAGCTGCGACCCGAGATGAGCAGTTCTTC.

The chain couples TRBV19 to TRBJ2-2, with TRBD1 identical over 9 bases. The germline V gene has CDR1 LNHDA and CDR2 SQIVND (reference sequence). This CDR3 is 14 amino acids long. Germline trimming cut 8 bases from V and 2 bases from J; bases unmatched to any gene: 3. CDR3 region: CASRTGVNTGELFF. DNA for the CDR3: TGTGCCAGTCGGACAGGGGTTAACACCGGGGAGCTGTTTTTT.

This clone was counted once. The chain combines TRBV6-1 with TRBJ1-5; the match to TRBD1 covers 9 bases. J lost 9 bases, V lost 1 base, and 7 bases had no gene match. From germline, CDR1 is MNHNS and CDR2 SASEGT. The CDR3 has 15 residues. The CDR3 spells CASSEGGTGLGPQHF. Written as DNA, the CDR3 is TGTGCCAGCAGTGAAGGGGGGACAGGGCTTGGGCCCCAGCATTTT.

The chain couples TRBV19 to TRBJ2-3; TRBD2 aligns across 10 bases. The germline V gene has CDR1 LNHDA and CDR2 SQIVND (reference sequence). V shed 1 base and J 7 bases; nucleotides not matched to a gene: 11. This CDR3 contains 17 residues. CDR3 region: CASSIVPSGGGRNTQYF. In nucleotides, the CDR3 is TGTGCCAGTAGTATAGTCCCCAGCGGGGGGGGCCGAAATACGCAGTATTTT.

The genes are TRBV15 and TRBJ2-3, with 8 nucleotides matching TRBD2. Germline V gene data show CDR1 as LNHNV and CDR2 as YYDKDF (reference sequence). This CDR3 contains 16 residues. Germline trimming cut 4 bases from V and 2 bases from J; bases unmatched to any gene: 8. Here the CDR3 reads CATSNSGGPDTDTQYF. CDR3 nucleotides: TGTGCCACCAGCAATTCGGGGGGGCCGGACACAGATACGCAGTATTTT.

V is TRBV7-9 and J is TRBJ2-5; 10 bases agree with TRBD2. The length of the CDR3 is 15 residues. Germline trimming cut 1 base from V and 2 bases from J; bases unmatched to any gene: 1. Germline values: CDR1 SEHNR, CDR2 FQNEAQ (reference sequence). This CDR3 is CASSLVTSGQETQYF. The CDR3 DNA is TGTGCCAGCAGCTTAGTGACTAGCGGGCAAGAGACCCAGTACTTC.

The rearrangement uses TRBV18 and TRBJ2-7; 8 nucleotides match TRBD1. Per germline, CDR1 KGHSH and CDR2 LQKENI. Trimming cost V 3 bases and J 2 bases; bases outside gene matches: 6. The CDR3 totals 15 residues. The CDR3 DNA reads TGTGCCAGCTCACCCCCACAGGGGGGACCCTACGAGCAGTACTTC. As protein: CASSPPQGGPYEQYF.

The chain employs TRBV19 and TRBJ2-5; 10 bases are shared with TRBD2. The CDR3 length is 16 residues. Germline V gene sequence: CDR1 LNHDA, CDR2 SQIVND (reference sequence). V trimming: 6 bases; J trimming: 1 base; junction bases outside the gene matches: 8. The CDR3 DNA reads TGTGCCAGTAGAAAGGGTAGCGGGGGGTTCCAAGAGACCCAGTACTTC. Protein sequence: CASRKGSGGFQETQYF.

V gene TRBV30 combines with J gene TRBJ1-3; D uncertain. The CDR3 totals 14 residues. V gave up 4 bases and J gave up 0 bases, with 10 bases separating them. CDR1 GTSNPN and CDR2 SVGIG come from the germline V gene (reference sequence). The CDR3 bases are TGTGCCTGGACTGCCACCGGCTCTGGAAACACCATATATTTT. Encoded protein: CAWTATGSGNTIYF.

The rearrangement uses TRBV15 and TRBJ2-1; no definite D call. With 0 bases removed from V and 1 base from J, the gap between germline ends came to 7 bases. CDR1 is LNHNV and CDR2 is YYDKDF in the germline V gene (reference sequence). The CDR3 contains 15 residues. CDR3 sequence (DNA): TGTGCCACCAGCAGAGAATGGCAGTCCTACAATGAGCAGTTCTTC. Protein product: CATSREWQSYNEQFF.

Only a few counts were recorded for this clone. The chain links TRBV2 to TRBJ1-3; 8 bases are shared with TRBD1. Germline V gene sequence: CDR1 SNHLY, CDR2 FYNNEI. With 4 bases clipped from V and 3 bases from J, the junction kept 8 bases outside the gene matches. The CDR3 has 16 residues. CDR3 nucleotides: TGTGCCAGCAGTGGGCCCGGGACAGGTGATGGAAACACCATATATTTT. It is translated as CASSGPGTGDGNTIYF.

The chain couples TRBV27 to TRBJ2-2; D unresolved. This CDR3 has 16 residues. Germline CDR1 MNHEY, CDR2 SMNVEV (reference sequence). V lost 5 bases, J lost 3 bases, and 16 bases lay in between. The CDR3 sequence is CASSTRPGWDTGELFF. As DNA, the CDR3 is TGTGCCAGCAGTACCCGCCCCGGGTGGGACACCGGGGAGCTGTTTTTT.

The chain is built from TRBV19 and TRBJ1-2; 12 bases align to TRBD1. The CDR3 length is 14 residues. The V gene end was trimmed by 4 bases and the J gene end by 6 bases; junction bases not matched to a gene: 3. Per germline, CDR1 LNHDA and CDR2 SQIVND (reference sequence). The CDR3 DNA follows: TGTGCCAGTAGTACGGGACAGGGGGCTAATGGCTACACCTTC. This gives the protein CASSTGQGANGYTF.

With respect to this clone: Other DNA sequences in this sample translate to the same CDR3. This sequence joins TRBV18 and TRBJ1-1, with D tentatively TRBD1 (6 bases). The CDR3 covers 13 residues. With 3 bases removed from V and 1 base from J, the gap between germline ends came to 6 bases. The V gene's germline CDR1 is KGHSH and CDR2 LQKENI. CDR3 in DNA: TGTGCCAGCTCACCGACAGGGAACACTGAAGCTTTCTTT. Translation: CASSPTGNTEAFF.

The chain has TRBV30 and TRBJ2-5; D not resolved. V shed 5 bases and J shed 4 bases, with 11 bases lying between them. Germline V gives CDR1 GTSNPN, CDR2 SVGIG (reference sequence). The CDR3 covers 12 residues. CDR3 coding DNA: TGTGCCTGGGACTCCAACCGAGAGACCCAGTACTTC. Amino acid sequence: CAWDSNRETQYF.

The rearrangement joins TRBV28 to TRBJ1-2, with 10 nucleotides matching TRBD1. Germline V gene data show CDR1 as MDHEN and CDR2 as SYDVKM. CDR3 length: 16 amino acids. The trim removed 3 bases at V and 4 bases at J, leaving 8 bases unmatched. CDR3 sequence: CASSLGGTGEIYGYTF. The CDR3 DNA reads as TGTGCCAGCAGTTTGGGGGGGACAGGGGAAATCTATGGCTACACCTTC.

This clone has a single count. The CDR3 DNA follows: TGTGCCAGCACCATGGGGGGCACTGAAGCTTTCTTT. It is translated as CASTMGGTEAFF. The V and J genes are TRBV7-6 and TRBJ1-1; D is possibly TRBD1 (5 bases). The germline V gene encodes CDR1 SGHVS and CDR2 FNYEAQ. V was shortened by 7 bases and J by 4 bases, with 10 bases between the two germline ends. The length of the CDR3 is 12 residues.

This chain uses TRBV21-1 with TRBJ1-2; TRBD1 is the table's D call, not checked against the DNA. TRBV21-1 is noted as a pseudogene. This CDR3 is 15 amino acids long. CDR3 nucleotide sequence: TGTGCCAGCAGCCAGAGGTCGGGGACAGGCTATGGCTACACCTTC. It codes for CASSQRSGTGYGYTF.

The J gene is TRBJ2-5, the V gene TRBV2, with 9 positions matching TRBD1. Germline CDR1 reads SNHLY; CDR2 reads FYNNEI. The CDR3 contains 17 residues. Trimming at V came to 2 bases and at J to 5 bases, leaving 12 bases not matched to a gene. The CDR3 here is CASSERVGTGKAETQYF. Written as DNA, the CDR3 is TGTGCCAGCAGTGAAAGAGTCGGGACAGGGAAGGCGGAGACCCAGTACTTC.

The chain links TRBV19 to TRBJ2-7; D is possibly TRBD1 (6 bases). The CDR3 runs 14 residues. Trimming pared 10 bases from V and 4 bases from J, leaving 20 bases between. Germline CDR1 is LNHDA and CDR2 is SQIVND (reference sequence). The CDR3: CATQGVGAEYEQYF. The CDR3 region has the DNA TGTGCCACCCAGGGTGTGGGGGCGGAGTACGAGCAGTACTTC.